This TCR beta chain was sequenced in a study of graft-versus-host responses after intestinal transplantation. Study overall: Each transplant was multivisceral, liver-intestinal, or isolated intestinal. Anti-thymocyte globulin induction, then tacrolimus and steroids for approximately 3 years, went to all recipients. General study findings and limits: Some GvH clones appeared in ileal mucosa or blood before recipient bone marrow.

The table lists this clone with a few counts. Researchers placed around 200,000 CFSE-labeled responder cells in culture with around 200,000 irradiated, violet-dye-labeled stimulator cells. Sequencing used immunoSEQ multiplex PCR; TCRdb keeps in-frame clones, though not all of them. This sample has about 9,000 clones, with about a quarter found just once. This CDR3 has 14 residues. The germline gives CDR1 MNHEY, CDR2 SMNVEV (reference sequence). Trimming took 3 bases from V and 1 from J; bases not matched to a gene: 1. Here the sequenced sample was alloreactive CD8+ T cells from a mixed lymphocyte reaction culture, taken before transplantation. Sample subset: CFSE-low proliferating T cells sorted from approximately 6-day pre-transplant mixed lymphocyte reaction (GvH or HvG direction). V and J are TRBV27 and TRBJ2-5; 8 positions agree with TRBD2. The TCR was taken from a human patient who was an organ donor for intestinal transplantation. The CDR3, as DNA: TGTGCCAGCAGTTTCCTAGCGGGCCAAGAGACCCAGTACTTC. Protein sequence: CASSFLAGQETQYF.